This TCR beta chain was observed in a study of blood T cell repertoires in COVID-19. About the study: T cells, B-cell-depleted T cells, or PBMCs provided the cDNA or gDNA that served as material.

Clones were read by immunoSEQ multiplex PCR, and TCRdb kept only the in-frame ones, dropping some. The profile shows around 94,000 clones, approximately 88% of them singletons. V was cut by 3 bases and J by 5 bases, with 7 bases left in between. In germline, CDR1 is DFQATT, CDR2 SNEGSKA (reference sequence). This CDR3 comprises 12 residues. This chain joins TRBV20-1 and TRBJ1-4; D is undetermined. Sequencing input: peripheral blood. The TCR was taken from a human donor in a cohort sampled during active COVID-19. DNA for the CDR3: TGCAGTGCTAGTATACGGAATGAAAAACTGTTTTTT. It encodes CSASIRNEKLFF.